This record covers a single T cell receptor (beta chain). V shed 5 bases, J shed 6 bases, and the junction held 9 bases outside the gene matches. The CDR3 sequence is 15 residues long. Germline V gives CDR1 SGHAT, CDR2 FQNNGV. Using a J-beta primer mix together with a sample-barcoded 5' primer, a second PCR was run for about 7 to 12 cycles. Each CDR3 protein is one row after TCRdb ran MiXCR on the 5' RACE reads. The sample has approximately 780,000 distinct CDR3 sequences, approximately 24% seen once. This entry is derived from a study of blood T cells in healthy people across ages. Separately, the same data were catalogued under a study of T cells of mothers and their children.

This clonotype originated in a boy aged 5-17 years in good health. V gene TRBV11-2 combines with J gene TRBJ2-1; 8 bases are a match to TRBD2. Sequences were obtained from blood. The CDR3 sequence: CASSPREAYTNEQFF. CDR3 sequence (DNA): TGTGCCAGCAGCCCGCGGGAGGCCTACACCAATGAGCAGTTCTTC.